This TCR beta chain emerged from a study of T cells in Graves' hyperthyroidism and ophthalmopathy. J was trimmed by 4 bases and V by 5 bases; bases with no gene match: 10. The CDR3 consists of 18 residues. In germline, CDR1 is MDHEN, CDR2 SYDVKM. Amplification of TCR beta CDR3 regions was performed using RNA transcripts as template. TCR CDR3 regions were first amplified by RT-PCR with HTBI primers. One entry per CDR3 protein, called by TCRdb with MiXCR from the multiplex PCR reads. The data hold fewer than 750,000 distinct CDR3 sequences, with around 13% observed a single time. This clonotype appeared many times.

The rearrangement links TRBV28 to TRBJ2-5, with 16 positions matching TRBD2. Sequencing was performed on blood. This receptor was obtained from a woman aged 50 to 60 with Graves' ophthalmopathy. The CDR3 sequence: CASSPGTSGRAFGETQYF. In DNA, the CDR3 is TGTGCCAGCAGTCCCGGGACTAGCGGGAGGGCCTTCGGAGAGACCCAGTACTTC.